The clone carrying this TCR beta chain was detected a few times. Antigen specificity is unknown. The study recruited healthy Caucasian donors from Russia who were aged roughly 6 to 95. With a J-beta primer mix and a sample-barcoded 5' primer, a second PCR ran 7 to 11 cycles. TCRdb re-called the 5' RACE reads through MiXCR, storing one row per CDR3 protein. This sample has approximately 2,000,000 distinct CDR3 sequences, with 35% to 50% found just once. The CDR3 sequence is 17 residues long. V shed 1 base and J shed 0 bases, with 13 bases lying between them. Germline V gives CDR1 MNHEY, CDR2 SVGAGI. This sample was taken from a study of blood T cells in healthy people across ages. Study-level findings and limits: A roughly linear fall in TCR beta diversity per million T cells was seen with increasing age. Strong correlation linked observed beta diversity and percent naive T cells.

The TCR originated in a human donor in good health. Input material: blood. This chain links TRBV6-5 with TRBJ2-1; D is perhaps TRBD2 (6 bases). CDR3: CASSYLRGEPSYNEQFF. DNA for the CDR3: TGTGCCAGCAGTTACTTGCGCGGGGAACCCTCCTACAATGAGCAGTTCTTC.